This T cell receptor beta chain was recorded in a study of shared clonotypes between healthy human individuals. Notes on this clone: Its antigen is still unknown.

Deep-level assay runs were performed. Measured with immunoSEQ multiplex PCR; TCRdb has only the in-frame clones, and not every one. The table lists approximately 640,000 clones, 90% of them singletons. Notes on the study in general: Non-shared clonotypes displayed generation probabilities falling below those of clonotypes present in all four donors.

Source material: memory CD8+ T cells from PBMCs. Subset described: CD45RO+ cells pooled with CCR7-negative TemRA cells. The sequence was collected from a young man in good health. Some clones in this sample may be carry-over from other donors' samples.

The CDR3 DNA follows: TGTGCCAGCAGTTTTAAACCCACCGGGACTCTCTTCGGACCCCAGCATTTT. Translating it yields CASSFKPTGTLFGPQHF. The gene calls are TRBV27 and TRBJ1-5; D may be TRBD1 (5 bases). CDR1 is MNHEY and CDR2 is SMNVEV in the germline V gene (reference sequence). V was trimmed by 3 bases and J by 10 bases, leaving 25 bases between them. The CDR3 spans 17 residues.